The clone carrying this T cell receptor beta chain was detected once. This record belongs to a study of control samples from healthy donors and cancer patients. CDR1 and CDR2 from the germline V gene are SGHVS and FNYEAQ. The CDR3 contains 15 residues. The V gene lost 5 bases and the J gene lost 5 bases, with 16 bases spanning the gap. This table comes from immunoSEQ multiplex PCR, and its TCRdb copy is limited to in-frame clones, with some not included. This sample has about 130,000 clones; over 85% occur once, and the top ten carry around 5.1%. The sample was blood. The chain has TRBV7-6 and TRBJ1-5; D gene unclear. The TCR sequence derives from a man in his late teens or twenties in good health. The CDR3 nucleotides are TGTGCCAGCAGCCCTCGCCCGATGACCGATCAGCCCCAGCATTTT. Protein product: CASSPRPMTDQPQHF.